The 24 T cell receptor beta chains reported below all come from one sample, sequenced in a study of beta chain features in type 1 diabetes. Reverse transcribing all isolated RNA meant expressed TCRB transcripts were sequenced. Libraries were prepared by immunoSEQ multiplex PCR; TCRdb keeps only in-frame clonotypes and omits some of them. The sample lists 200,000 to 250,000 clones, around 10% seen once, with just under 0.035% in the top ten. The sequenced sample consisted of naive CD4+ T cells from blood. Receptors were obtained from a woman aged 18-35 years in good health.

The chain joins TRBV4-1 to TRBJ1-2; TRBD1 aligns across 8 bases. V gave up 3 bases and J gave up 7 bases; unmatched junction bases: 7. CDR1 is MGHRA and CDR2 is YSYEKL in the germline V gene. CDR3 length: 14 amino acids. CDR3 coding DNA: TGCGCCAGCAGCCAGGCCGACAGGGGTTCTGGCTACACCTTC. It translates to CASSQADRGSGYTF.

There are a few counts of this clone. This sequence joins TRBV30 and TRBJ2-7; 11 nucleotides align to TRBD2. The V segment lost 0 bases and the J segment 7 bases; nucleotides outside the gene matches: 8. CDR1 GTSNPN and CDR2 SVGIG come from the germline V gene (reference sequence). This CDR3 has 15 amino acids. The CDR3 nucleotides read TGTGCCTGGAGTGTATTAGCGGGAGGGCCGGGTGAGCAGTACTTC. It specifies CAWSVLAGGPGEQYF.

There are a few counts of this clone. The CDR3 DNA sequence: TGTGCCAGCAGACCCCCCGGGGGGACTGGGGCCAACGTCCTGACTTTC. This translates into CASRPPGGTGANVLTF. The chain links TRBV6-6 to TRBJ2-6; 7 bases align to TRBD2. Trimming at V came to 6 bases and at J to 2 bases, leaving 7 bases not matched to a gene. The germline gives CDR1 MNHNY, CDR2 SVGAGI (reference sequence). The CDR3 extends over 16 amino acids.

This clone was counted a few times. The gene calls are TRBV11-2 and TRBJ2-4; TRBD1 matches 9 bases. V trimming: 3 bases; J trimming: 8 bases; junction bases outside the gene matches: 5. Germline CDR1 reads SGHAT; CDR2 reads FQNNGV. There are 14 residues in the CDR3. The CDR3 DNA follows: TGTGCCAGCAGCTTTACAGGGGGCGTAGACATTCAGTACTTC. Translating it yields CASSFTGGVDIQYF.

This clone showed up just a few times. The V call is TRBV28, the J call TRBJ2-7; D is undetermined. Germline V CDR1 and CDR2: MDHEN, SYDVKM. V lost 5 bases and J lost 5, with 16 bases in between. This CDR3 contains 14 residues. CDR3 in DNA: TGTGCCAGCAGTCAGCAGACTGAGCGAGACGAGCAGTACTTC. It translates to CASSQQTERDEQYF.

This clone was seen a handful of times. The chain combines TRBV7-2 with TRBJ2-1; perhaps TRBD2 as D (6 bases). CDR3 length: 16 amino acids. The V gene lost 1 base and the J gene lost 0 bases, with 10 bases spanning the gap. CDR1 and CDR2 from the germline V gene are SGHTA and FQGNSA. CDR3 in DNA: TGTGCCAGCAGCTTAGATGGCGGGGCCTCCTACAATGAGCAGTTCTTC. This gives the protein CASSLDGGASYNEQFF.

This clone was counted only a few times. CDR3 nucleotide sequence: TGTGCCAGCACTCACATCGCGGGGGGCTCCTACAATGAGCAGTTCTTC. Its translation: CASTHIAGGSYNEQFF. V gene TRBV25-1 combines with J gene TRBJ2-1, with 8 positions matching TRBD2. After removal of 7 bases from V and 0 bases from J, the junction contained 8 bases not matched to a gene. This CDR3 comprises 16 residues. Germline V gives CDR1 MGHDK, CDR2 SYGVNS.

This clone was picked up a small number of times. Other DNA sequences within the sample encode an identical CDR3. V usage is TRBV30 and J usage is TRBJ1-5; D call uncertain. The CDR3 is 13 amino acids. Germline lookup yields CDR1 GTSNPN and CDR2 SVGIG (reference sequence). Trimming left V 0 bases short and J 9 bases short, with 12 bases between. The CDR3 bases are TGTGCCTGGAGTGTACGAGGCTTAGGGCCCCAGCATTTT. It yields the protein CAWSVRGLGPQHF.

This chain joins TRBV7-9 and TRBJ1-5; D is unresolved. The CDR3 has 15 amino acids. V lost 0 bases and J 0 bases, leaving 6 bases between the germline ends. Per germline, CDR1 SEHNR and CDR2 FQNEAQ (reference sequence). The CDR3: CASSLASPSNQPQHF. For the CDR3, the DNA is TGTGCCAGCAGCTTAGCCAGTCCTAGCAATCAGCCCCAGCATTTT.

This clone has just a few counts. The gene calls are TRBV18 and TRBJ2-7; D perhaps matches TRBD2 (6 bases). V was shortened by 3 bases and J by 5 bases, with 11 bases between the two germline ends. In germline, CDR1 is KGHSH, CDR2 LQKENI. The CDR3 runs to 13 residues. DNA of the CDR3: TGTGCCAGCTCACCGGATCCGGGGGACGAGCAGTACTTC. Translation gives CASSPDPGDEQYF.

V and J are TRBV19 and TRBJ2-1; D is perhaps TRBD2 (6 bases). CDR1 and CDR2 from the germline V gene are LNHDA and SQIVND (reference sequence). This CDR3 is built from 15 residues. Trimming removed 3 bases from V and 0 bases from J, with 9 bases in between. CDR3: CASSIAGSSYNEQFF. CDR3 DNA: TGTGCCAGTAGTATCGCGGGGAGCTCCTACAATGAGCAGTTCTTC.

This clone showed up just a few times. This rearrangement joins TRBV13 to TRBJ2-3; 9 positions agree with TRBD1. Trimming at V came to 5 bases and at J to 8 bases, leaving 17 bases not matched to a gene. The CDR3 sequence is 17 residues long. CDR1 and CDR2 (germline): PRHDT, FYEKMQ (reference sequence). CDR3 protein: CASSLLRTGDSPRTQYF. The DNA of the CDR3 is TGTGCCAGCAGCCTCCTCAGGACAGGGGATTCCCCCCGTACGCAGTATTTT.

The CDR3 here is CASSVLGGNEQFF. For the CDR3, the DNA is TGTGCCAGCAGTGTCCTAGGGGGTAATGAGCAGTTCTTC. The chain links TRBV2 to TRBJ2-1; D may be TRBD1 (6 bases). There are 13 residues in the CDR3. Trimming removed 4 bases from V and 7 bases from J, with 11 bases in between. Germline values: CDR1 SNHLY, CDR2 FYNNEI.

There are a few counts of this clone. This sequence joins TRBV25-1 and TRBJ2-7; D unresolved. V was shortened by 4 bases and J by 7 bases, with 8 bases between the two germline ends. Germline V CDR1 and CDR2: MGHDK, SYGVNS. The CDR3 is 11 amino acids. The CDR3 loop is CASSARWEQYF. In nucleotides, the CDR3 is TGTGCCAGCAGTGCTCGGTGGGAGCAGTACTTC.

J is TRBJ2-7 and V is TRBV5-1; 8 nucleotides align to TRBD1. With 3 bases clipped from V and 0 bases from J, the junction kept 5 bases outside the gene matches. The CDR3 sequence is 15 residues long. CDR1 is SGHRS, CDR2 YFSETQ, per germline. The CDR3 here is CASSWGDRSSYEQYF. Here the CDR3 DNA reads TGCGCCAGCAGCTGGGGGGACAGGAGCTCCTACGAGCAGTACTTC. Full variable domain (rest looked up from reference TRBV5-1 and TRBJ2-7): KAGVTQTPRYLIKTRGQQVTLSCSPISGHRSVSWYQQTPGQGLQFLFEYFSETQRNKGNFPGRFSGRQFSNSRSEMNVSTLELGDSALYLCASSWGDRSSYEQYFGPGTRLTVT.

The chain carries TRBV15 and TRBJ2-3; 10 nucleotides match TRBD1. CDR1 is LNHNV, CDR2 YYDKDF, per germline (reference sequence). The CDR3 contains 17 residues. V lost 4 bases, J lost 4 bases, and 11 bases stayed unmatched. The CDR3 sequence: CATSNDLSGTGADTQYF. The CDR3 DNA sequence: TGTGCCACCAGCAATGACCTCAGTGGGACAGGGGCAGATACGCAGTATTTT. Full variable domain (rest looked up from reference TRBV15 and TRBJ2-3): DAMVIQNPRYQVTQFGKPVTLSCSQTLNHNVMYWYQQKSSQAPKLLFHYYDKDFNNEADTPDNFQSRRPNTSFCFLDIRSPGLGDTAMYLCATSNDLSGTGADTQYFGPGTRLTVL.

This rearrangement joins TRBV15 to TRBJ1-6; 7 bases are a match to TRBD1. Germline loops: CDR1 LNHNV, CDR2 YYDKDF (reference sequence). CDR3 length: 15 amino acids. With V trimmed by 3 bases and J by 8 bases, 7 bases remained unmatched. The CDR3 DNA reads TGTGCCACCAGCAGGGTTGGGACAGCTGATTCACCCCTCCACTTT. This codes for CATSRVGTADSPLHF.

This rearrangement joins TRBV6-1 to TRBJ1-2; 7 positions match TRBD1. Germline lookup yields CDR1 MNHNS and CDR2 SASEGT. V gave up 5 bases and J gave up 13 bases; unmatched junction bases: 7. The length of the CDR3 is 11 residues. DNA of the CDR3: TGTGCCAGCAGTCATGGGACAGCTTTCACCTTC. It is translated as CASSHGTAFTF.

The chain uses TRBV7-2 and TRBJ2-7, with D unresolved. There are 15 residues in the CDR3. The germline gives CDR1 SGHTA, CDR2 FQGNSA. The V end was cut by 2 bases, the J end by 0 bases, with 11 bases between. Here the CDR3 DNA reads TGTGCCAGCAGCTTAAGCGATTATAGCTCCTACGAGCAGTACTTC. Translating it yields CASSLSDYSSYEQYF.

This clone was seen only a few times. The chain couples TRBV6-1 to TRBJ2-1; 9 bases are shared with TRBD2. V lost 3 bases, J lost 0 bases, and 9 bases stayed unmatched. The CDR3 is made up of 18 amino acids. CDR1 is MNHNS, CDR2 SASEGT, per germline. CDR3 nucleotides: TGTGCCAGCAGTGAGACTGGACTAGCGTGGAGCTCCTACAATGAGCAGTTCTTC. Its translation is CASSETGLAWSSYNEQFF.

The V and J genes are TRBV6-6 and TRBJ2-7; D may be TRBD1 (6 bases). With 6 bases removed from V and 1 base from J, the gap between germline ends came to 16 bases. Germline CDR1 is MNHNY and CDR2 is SVGAGI (reference sequence). There are 15 residues in the CDR3. CDR3 bases: TGTGCCAGCAGGGACCTCCGGGACACGTCCTACGAGCAGTACTTC. Residues: CASRDLRDTSYEQYF.

The chain uses TRBV18 and TRBJ1-3, with D unclear. CDR1 is KGHSH, CDR2 LQKENI, per germline. The CDR3 is made up of 16 amino acids. V was pared by 2 bases and J by 0 bases, with 11 bases between. The CDR3 loop is CASSPFPLVSGNTIYF. CDR3 bases: TGTGCCAGCTCACCATTCCCCCTAGTCTCTGGAAACACCATATATTTT.

The chain links TRBV28 to TRBJ1-5; 10 positions agree with TRBD1. The CDR3 extends over 16 amino acids. V lost 2 bases, J lost 1 base, and 2 bases stayed unmatched. Germline CDR1 and CDR2: MDHEN and SYDVKM. The DNA of the CDR3 is TGTGCCAGCAGTTTAGAGGGACAGGGGAGCAATCAGCCCCAGCATTTT. It translates to CASSLEGQGSNQPQHF.

Only a few counts were recorded for this clone. The chain links TRBV7-6 to TRBJ1-1, with D unclear. Per germline, CDR1 SGHVS and CDR2 FNYEAQ. This CDR3 has 16 residues. Between the trimmed V and J ends, which lost 1 base and 1 base, there was a span of 13 bases. The CDR3 sequence: CASSLGLATGNTEAFF. The DNA for the CDR3 is TGTGCCAGCAGCTTAGGGTTAGCGACGGGGAACACTGAAGCTTTCTTT. The full variable domain, its missing parts supplied by reference TRBV7-6 and TRBJ1-1, is GAGVSQSPRYKVTKRGQDVALRCDPISGHVSLYWYRQALGQGPEFLTYFNYEAQQDKSGLPNDRFSAERPEGSISTLTIQRTEQRDSAMYRCASSLGLATGNTEAFFGQGTRLTVV.